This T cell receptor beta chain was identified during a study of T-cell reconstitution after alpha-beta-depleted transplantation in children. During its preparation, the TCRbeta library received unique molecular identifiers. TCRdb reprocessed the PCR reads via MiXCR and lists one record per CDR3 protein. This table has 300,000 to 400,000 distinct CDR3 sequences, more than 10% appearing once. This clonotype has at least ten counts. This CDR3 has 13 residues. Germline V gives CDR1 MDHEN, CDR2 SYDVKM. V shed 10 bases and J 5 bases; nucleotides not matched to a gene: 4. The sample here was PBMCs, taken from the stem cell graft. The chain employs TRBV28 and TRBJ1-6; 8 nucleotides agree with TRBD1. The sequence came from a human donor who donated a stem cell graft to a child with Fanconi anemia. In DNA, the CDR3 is TGTGCCACAGGACAGGGAAATAATTCACCCCTCCACTTT. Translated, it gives CATGQGNNSPLHF.